This T cell receptor (beta chain) was sequenced during a study of CD8 T cells in ankylosing spondylitis (dated 2017 in TCRdb). Background on the whole study: T cell receptor beta repertoires were profiled in healthy donors and ankylosing spondylitis patients so that disease-linked TCR variants could be found. In total, the full study cohort was made up of roughly 100 healthy donors and 25 ankylosing spondylitis patients. Peripheral blood samples were taken, and synovial fluid was additionally collected from ankylosing spondylitis patients.

Study-wide findings and limitations: A TCR beta motif of about 8 highly homologous amino acid variants appeared characteristic of blood from ankylosing spondylitis patients. The disease-linked clones were reported as significantly enriched in matched synovial fluid samples from ankylosing spondylitis patients. The disease-linked clones showed a CD8+ phenotype and occurred at relatively low frequencies in peripheral blood. Some TCR beta motif variants had previously been reported in synovial fluid and blood of reactive arthritis patients, which suggested common disease-initiation mechanisms.

The sequencer listed for this sample is Illumina HiSeq 2500. Quantitative 5'-RACE with molecular barcodes was used to prepare TCR beta libraries. From the authors' description of their analysis: To identify disease-linked TCR variants, a new computational method was used, one built on a probabilistic model of VDJ rearrangement. The raw public reads went through TCRdb reprocessing: fastp at Q25, MiXCR clone calling, in-frame beta chains kept. Entries that share a CDR3 protein sequence are merged under the most common genes and DNA. The V and J calls and clone size come from TCRdb's table, not from the authors' own analysis. The table for this sample lists fewer than 250,000 distinct CDR3 sequences; about 10% of them were counted only once. The top ten clonotypes cover 2% to 3% of the sample. This clonotype occurred many times. It has no known antigen specificity. No qualities accompany the bases; no much larger clone lies one base away.

The specimen was blood, either unsorted or a sorted T cell fraction (not recorded which). This TCR was sampled from a male donor with ankylosing spondylitis or in good health (not recorded which).

For the CDR3, the sequence is CASSYRTSGNNEQYF. The DNA sequence reads TGCGCCAGCAGCTACCGGACTAGCGGGAACAACGAGCAGTACTTC. Recombination linked TRBV5-1 to TRBJ2-7, with TRBD2 matching 12 junction bases. Germline trimming amounts to 3 bases on V and 5 bases on J, with 6 as the count of junction bases outside the gene matches. The germline V gene provides CDR1 SGHRS and CDR2 YFSETQ. The CDR3 runs 15 residues from the cysteine to the phenylalanine. Only the CDR3 DNA is retained, 45 bases long and in frame from the first base.